The 31 T cell receptor beta chains given below trace back to one sample, sequenced in a study of shared clonotypes between healthy human individuals. Some clones are missing from TCRdb's copy, which holds only in-frame ones; the method was immunoSEQ multiplex PCR. The data show 2,500,000 or so clones, under 95% seen once. Sequenced sample: naive CD4+ T cells from PBMCs. Sample subset: CD45RA+ positively selected. These receptor sequences come from a man aged 18-30 years in good health. Some clones in this sample may be carry-over from other donors' samples.

The chain links TRBV7-6 to TRBJ2-7; 8 nucleotides align to TRBD2. The germline V gene encodes CDR1 SGHVS and CDR2 FNYEAQ. The J segment lost 5 bases and the V segment lost 4 bases, leaving 4 bases of the junction unmatched. This CDR3 comprises 13 residues. This CDR3 reads CASSSGGPNEQYF. The CDR3 region has the DNA TGTGCCAGCAGCTCGGGAGGGCCAAACGAGCAGTACTTC.

This clone was seen a single time. V and J are TRBV6-1 and TRBJ2-1; TRBD1 matches at 8 bases. CDR1 and CDR2 (germline): MNHNS, SASEGT. The CDR3 sequence is 12 residues long. J gave up 6 bases and V 8 bases, and 3 bases lay outside the gene matches. CDR3 loop: CASLDRGNEQFF. As DNA, the CDR3 is TGTGCCAGCCTCGACAGGGGCAATGAGCAGTTCTTC.

For the CDR3, the DNA is TGTGCCAGCTCACCACCGGGGTCTAGCCACGAGCAGTACTTC. Its protein is CASSPPGSSHEQYF. The chain combines TRBV18 with TRBJ2-7; tentatively, D is TRBD2 (5 bases). The CDR3 extends over 14 amino acids. In germline, CDR1 is KGHSH, CDR2 LQKENI. Trimming shortened V by 0 bases and J by 5 bases, and 11 bases separated the two germline ends.

This chain uses TRBV19 with TRBJ2-1; D is perhaps TRBD2 (5 bases). V gave up 5 bases and J gave up 9 bases, with 14 bases separating them. Germline CDR1 LNHDA, CDR2 SQIVND (reference sequence). This CDR3 has 13 residues. CDR3 protein: CASSPRRGPEQFF. DNA of the CDR3: TGTGCCAGTAGTCCCCGGAGAGGGCCTGAGCAGTTCTTC.

This chain links TRBV7-2 with TRBJ2-2; D gene uncertain. V gave up 2 bases and J gave up 0 bases, with 13 bases separating them. The CDR3 sequence is 17 residues long. CDR1 and CDR2 from the germline V gene are SGHTA and FQGNSA. The CDR3: CASSLNPVQTNTGELFF. The CDR3 DNA is TGTGCCAGCAGCTTAAACCCAGTACAGACGAACACCGGGGAGCTGTTTTTT.

This clone was seen once. The rearrangement uses TRBV19 and TRBJ2-7; 14 positions match TRBD2. The CDR3 length is 18 residues. After removal of 9 bases from V and 1 base from J, the junction contained 14 bases not matched to a gene. CDR1 is LNHDA, CDR2 SQIVND, per germline (reference sequence). In nucleotides, the CDR3 is TGTGCCAGCTCTAACCCGGGACTAGCGGGAGCTCGTTCCTACGAGCAGTACTTC. This sequence encodes CASSNPGLAGARSYEQYF.

The count of this clone is one. The chain is built from TRBV5-1 and TRBJ1-1, with 8 nucleotides matching TRBD1. J lost 0 bases, V lost 4 bases, and 11 bases had no gene match. Germline assignment: CDR1 SGHRS and CDR2 YFSETQ. There are 17 residues in the CDR3. The CDR3 DNA sequence: TGCGCCAGCAGCCAGGACAGGGTTTATTCAATGAACACTGAAGCTTTCTTT. The encoded protein is CASSQDRVYSMNTEAFF.

In regard to this clone: At the DNA level, this CDR3 is encoded by other sequences in the same sample as well. CDR3 amino acids: CASSVAGGETQYF. CDR3 DNA sequence: TGTGCCAGCAGCGTAGCGGGCGGAGAGACCCAGTACTTC. J is TRBJ2-5 and V is TRBV9; D ambiguous. Per the germline V gene, CDR1 is SGDLS and CDR2 is YYNGEE. CDR3 length: 13 amino acids. V lost 0 bases and J 4 bases, leaving 7 bases between the germline ends.

The chain is built from TRBV21-1 and TRBJ2-1; TRBD1, as called in the table, went unchecked against the DNA. TRBV21-1 corresponds to a pseudogene. The CDR3 runs to 16 residues. In nucleotides, the CDR3 is TGTGCCAGCAGCAATTCACCGGACAGCTCCTACAATGAGCAGTTCTTC. This gives the protein CASSNSPDSSYNEQFF.

V gene TRBV5-4 combines with J gene TRBJ2-1; D remains ambiguous. Trimming removed 4 bases at V and 6 bases at J, with 20 bases between. The CDR3 extends over 16 amino acids. Germline CDR1 reads SGHNT; CDR2 reads YYREEE (reference sequence). DNA of the CDR3: TGTGCCAGCAGCCCCGGGTCCTCCCCGGCCAGCAATGAGCAGTTCTTC. Protein sequence: CASSPGSSPASNEQFF.

The chain is built from TRBV4-1 and TRBJ1-5; D call uncertain. Germline V gene data show CDR1 as MGHRA and CDR2 as YSYEKL. The V and J ends lost 3 bases and 0 bases respectively, with 6 bases between them. This CDR3 is built from 14 residues. CDR3 nucleotides: TGCGCCAGCAGCCAGGGTTTTAGCAATCAGCCCCAGCATTTT. This translates into CASSQGFSNQPQHF.

The chain employs TRBV7-3 and TRBJ2-2; 8 bases fit TRBD2. The germline CDR1 and CDR2 sequences are SGHTA and FQGTGA. J was trimmed by 4 bases and V by 5 bases; bases with no gene match: 9. There are 16 residues in the CDR3. CDR3 region: CASSPQIAGTTGELFF. CDR3 nucleotides: TGTGCCAGCAGCCCCCAAATAGCGGGAACCACCGGGGAGCTGTTTTTT.

In its sample, this clone was seen once. This chain uses TRBV15 with TRBJ2-2; 7 bases are a match to TRBD1. The CDR3 contains 15 residues. With V trimmed by 6 bases and J by 1 base, 5 bases remained unmatched. CDR1 is LNHNV, CDR2 YYDKDF, per germline (reference sequence). CDR3 DNA: TGTGCCACCAGTATCGACAGGGTGAACACCGGGGAGCTGTTTTTT. Translating it yields CATSIDRVNTGELFF.

This chain joins TRBV6-5 and TRBJ2-7; tentatively, D is TRBD1 (6 bases). V gave up 6 bases and J gave up 7 bases, with 13 bases separating them. Germline CDR1 MNHEY, CDR2 SVGAGI. This CDR3 spans 12 amino acids. Here the CDR3 DNA reads TGTGCCAGCAGCTATACCACAGGGGAGCAGTACTTC. It is translated as CASSYTTGEQYF.

In DNA form, the CDR3 reads TGCGCCAGCAGCCCGGGGGTTAGCACAGATACGCAGTATTTT. Protein sequence: CASSPGVSTDTQYF. The V gene is TRBV5-1, the J gene TRBJ2-3; the D gene is possibly TRBD2 (6 bases). Germline V gives CDR1 SGHRS, CDR2 YFSETQ. V shed 4 bases and J shed 0 bases, with 9 bases lying between them. The CDR3 contains 14 residues.

This rearrangement joins TRBV19 to TRBJ1-5, with a possible D match to TRBD1 (5 bases). In germline, CDR1 is LNHDA, CDR2 SQIVND (reference sequence). This CDR3 has 15 amino acids. The ends were cut back, 6 bases at V and 7 bases at J, with 19 bases in the middle. CDR3 residues: CASSIRDPWGQPQHF. The CDR3 DNA follows: TGTGCCAGTAGCATACGGGACCCATGGGGGCAGCCCCAGCATTTT.

The chain joins TRBV10-3 to TRBJ2-2, with 15 nucleotides matching TRBD2. This CDR3 contains 18 residues. The V gene's germline CDR1 is ENHRY and CDR2 SYGVKD. J was trimmed by 5 bases and V by 0 bases; bases with no gene match: 4. The chain's CDR3 is CAISESKGLAGGTGELFF. The CDR3 DNA follows: TGTGCCATCAGTGAGTCTAAAGGACTAGCGGGAGGGACCGGGGAGCTGTTTTTT.

The chain combines TRBV6-5 with TRBJ1-2; a possible D gene is TRBD1 (5 bases). This CDR3 spans 12 amino acids. Per germline, CDR1 MNHEY and CDR2 SVGAGI. Trimming pared 5 bases from V and 8 bases from J, leaving 12 bases between. CDR3 sequence: CASSAGDWGYTF. The CDR3 DNA is TGTGCCAGCAGTGCGGGGGATTGGGGCTACACCTTC.

The gene calls are TRBV6-5 and TRBJ1-4; no firm D call. The germline V gene encodes CDR1 MNHEY and CDR2 SVGAGI. V was trimmed by 5 bases and J by 8 bases, leaving 18 bases between them. CDR3 length: 15 residues. The CDR3 reads CASSPSTYLREKLFF. CDR3 sequence (DNA): TGTGCCAGCAGTCCATCGACGTACTTAAGGGAAAAACTGTTTTTT.

The chain carries TRBV4-1 and TRBJ1-2; possible D gene TRBD1, 6 bases. CDR1 is MGHRA and CDR2 is YSYEKL in the germline V gene. The ends were cut back, 6 bases at V and 7 bases at J, with 18 bases in the middle. The CDR3 is 14 residues long. The CDR3 DNA sequence: TGCGCCAGCAGGGAACTACAGGGTTTCAGTGGCTACACCTTC. Translation gives CASRELQGFSGYTF.

The chain carries TRBV5-1 and TRBJ2-1; D call uncertain. Germline values: CDR1 SGHRS, CDR2 YFSETQ. V shed 1 base and J shed 0 bases, with 14 bases lying between them. CDR3 size: 17 residues. The CDR3 DNA reads TGCGCCAGCAGCTTGAACCAAGGACCCATCTCCTACAATGAGCAGTTCTTC. The encoded protein is CASSLNQGPISYNEQFF.

The rearrangement links TRBV5-1 to TRBJ2-1; D possibly corresponds to TRBD2 (6 bases). V gave up 7 bases and J gave up 10 bases, with 21 bases separating them. The CDR3 covers 14 residues. The germline V gene encodes CDR1 SGHRS and CDR2 YFSETQ. The CDR3 is CASGYPGVAQEQFF. The CDR3 bases are TGCGCCAGCGGATATCCGGGGGTAGCTCAAGAGCAGTTCTTC.

The chain is built from TRBV2 and TRBJ1-3; D gene uncertain. Looked up from germline, CDR1 is SNHLY and CDR2 is FYNNEI. Trimming took 7 bases from V and 3 from J, leaving 10 bases between them. The CDR3 is 13 amino acids. The CDR3 loop is CASTQELGNTIYF. The CDR3 DNA reads TGTGCCAGCACCCAAGAACTTGGAAACACCATATATTTT.

This rearrangement joins TRBV9 to TRBJ2-5; D uncertain. CDR1 is SGDLS and CDR2 is YYNGEE in the germline V gene. The CDR3 runs 14 residues. The V and J ends lost 1 base and 2 bases respectively, with 9 bases between them. The CDR3 sequence: CASSVSQSQETQYF. In nucleotides, the CDR3 is TGTGCCAGCAGCGTAAGTCAGTCGCAAGAGACCCAGTACTTC. Full variable domain (missing parts from reference TRBV9 and TRBJ2-5): DSGVTQTPKHLITATGQRVTLRCSPRSGDLSVYWYQQSLDQGLQFLIQYYNGEERAKGNILERFSAQQFPDLHSELNLSSLELGDSALYFCASSVSQSQETQYFGPGTRLLVL.

A single count supports this clone. The chain recombines TRBV20-1 with TRBJ2-1; TRBD2 agrees at 10 bases. Germline V gives CDR1 DFQATT, CDR2 SNEGSKA (reference sequence). The trim removed 6 bases at V and 12 bases at J, leaving 5 bases unmatched. This CDR3 comprises 11 residues. Here the CDR3 DNA reads TGCAGTGCCTCTATAGCGGGAGGGCAGTTCTTC. Amino acids: CSASIAGGQFF.

V is TRBV19 and J is TRBJ2-7, with D perhaps matching TRBD1 (6 bases). The CDR3 loop spans 13 amino acids. The V gene's germline CDR1 is LNHDA and CDR2 SQIVND (reference sequence). Trimming took off 4 bases at V and 4 bases at J, with 11 bases between the two ends. As DNA, the CDR3 is TGTGCCAGTAGTAATAGGCAGGGGTACGAGCAGTACTTC. Its protein product is CASSNRQGYEQYF.

This clone came up once. The chain is built from TRBV6-1 and TRBJ2-1, with TRBD1 as a possible D gene (6 bases). The CDR3 sequence is 16 residues long. Deletions cut 2 bases from V and 5 bases from J, with 16 bases between. Germline values: CDR1 MNHNS, CDR2 SASEGT. The CDR3 coding sequence is TGTGCCAGCAGTGAACCCAGGGGACCATCAGACAATGAGCAGTTCTTC. Translation gives CASSEPRGPSDNEQFF.

A note on this clone: Other DNA sequences in this specimen translate into the identical CDR3. The chain links TRBV5-1 to TRBJ2-2; D not certain. CDR1 and CDR2 from the germline V gene are SGHRS and YFSETQ. V lost 4 bases and J lost 0, with 7 bases in between. The CDR3 sequence is 14 residues long. The CDR3 sequence: CASSPSANTGELFF. For the CDR3, the DNA is TGCGCCAGCAGCCCCAGCGCGAACACCGGGGAGCTGTTTTTT.

The rearrangement links TRBV5-1 to TRBJ2-5; TRBD1 agrees at 8 bases. Trimming took 0 bases from V and 0 from J; bases not matched to a gene: 1. In germline, CDR1 is SGHRS, CDR2 YFSETQ. CDR3 size: 15 residues. The CDR3 is CASSLVQGDQETQYF. The CDR3 DNA reads as TGCGCCAGCAGCTTGGTACAGGGGGACCAAGAGACCCAGTACTTC.

This chain links TRBV5-1 with TRBJ1-1; 7 nucleotides align to TRBD1. There are 15 residues in the CDR3. Germline CDR1 reads SGHRS; CDR2 reads YFSETQ. The J segment lost 3 bases and the V segment lost 4 bases, leaving 9 bases of the junction unmatched. CDR3 loop: CASSARQGGDTEAFF. As DNA, the CDR3 is TGCGCCAGCAGCGCTCGACAGGGCGGGGACACTGAAGCTTTCTTT.

This chain uses TRBV2 with TRBJ2-7, with 7 bases identical to TRBD1. Germline assignment: CDR1 SNHLY and CDR2 FYNNEI. The CDR3 totals 15 residues. Unmatched junction bases numbered 11, after V lost 6 bases and J lost 3 bases. The CDR3 region is CASSLSGQPGYEQYF. The CDR3 DNA is TGTGCCAGCAGCCTCTCGGGACAGCCGGGCTACGAGCAGTACTTC. The full variable domain, completed using reference TRBV2 and TRBJ2-7, is EPEVTQTPSHQVTQMGQEVILRCVPISNHLYFYWYRQILGQKVEFLVSFYNNEISEKSEIFDDQFSVERPDGSNFTLKIRSTKLEDSAMYFCASSLSGQPGYEQYFGPGTRLTVT.